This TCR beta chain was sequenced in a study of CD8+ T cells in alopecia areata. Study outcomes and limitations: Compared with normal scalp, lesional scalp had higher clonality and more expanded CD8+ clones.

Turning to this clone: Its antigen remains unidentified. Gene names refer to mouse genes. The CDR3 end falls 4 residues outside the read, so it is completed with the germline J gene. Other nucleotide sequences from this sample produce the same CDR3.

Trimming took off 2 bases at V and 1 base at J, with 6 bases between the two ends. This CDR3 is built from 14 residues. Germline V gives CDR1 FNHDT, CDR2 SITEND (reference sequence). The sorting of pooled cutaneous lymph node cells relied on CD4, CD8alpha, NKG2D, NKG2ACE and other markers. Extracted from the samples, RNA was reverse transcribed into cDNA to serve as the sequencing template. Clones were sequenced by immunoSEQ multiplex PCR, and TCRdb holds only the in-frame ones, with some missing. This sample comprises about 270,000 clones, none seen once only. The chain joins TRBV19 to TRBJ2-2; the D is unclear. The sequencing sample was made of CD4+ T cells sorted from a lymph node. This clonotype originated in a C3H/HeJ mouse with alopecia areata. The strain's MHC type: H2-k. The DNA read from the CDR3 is TGTGCCAGCAGTATTCGCAGAAACACCGGG. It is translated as CASSIRRNTG. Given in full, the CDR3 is CASSIRRNTGQLYF.